Below are 17 T cell receptor beta chains sequenced from a single sample in a study of blood T cell repertoires in COVID-19. The table came from immunoSEQ multiplex PCR; TCRdb's copy has only in-frame clones and leaves some out. Among roughly 500,000 clones listed, approximately 90% were seen once. Sequenced material: PBMCs or T cells enriched from blood (not recorded which). The receptor source for this set is a woman in her sixties who had recovered from COVID-19.

This rearrangement joins TRBV28 to TRBJ2-2; D is unresolved. V lost 7 bases and J lost 0, with 12 bases in between. Per germline, CDR1 MDHEN and CDR2 SYDVKM. This CDR3 has 15 residues. CDR3 sequence: CASTRRRSNTGELFF. CDR3 bases: TGTGCCAGCACGCGTCGGAGATCGAACACCGGGGAGCTGTTTTTT.

A single count supports this clone. This rearrangement joins TRBV21-1 to TRBJ2-7; the table's D call, TRBD1, was not checked against the DNA. TRBV21-1 is a known pseudogene. The CDR3 sequence is 14 residues long. CDR3 coding DNA: TGTGCCAGCAGCAGGAGGACAGGGGGCTGCGAGCAGTACTTC. This translates into CASSRRTGGCEQYF.

This chain uses TRBV3-1 (or the pseudogene TRBV3-2) with TRBJ2-7; TRBD2 is a possible D gene (6 bases). The CDR3 totals 14 residues. V was cut by 2 bases and J by 1 base, with 9 bases left in between. Germline CDR1 and CDR2: LGHDT and YNNKEL (reference sequence). The CDR3 region has the DNA TGTGCCAGCAGCCAAAACGGGGGATCCTACGAGCAGTACTTC. Protein sequence: CASSQNGGSYEQYF.

This chain uses TRBV6-1 with TRBJ2-4; D is uncertain. V lost 3 bases, J lost 5 bases, and 5 bases lay in between. This CDR3 is built from 12 residues. Germline V gene lookup returns CDR1 MNHNS and CDR2 SASEGT. CDR3 sequence: CASSDTENIQYF. CDR3 bases: TGTGCCAGCAGTGACACGGAAAACATTCAGTACTTC.

V is TRBV28 and J is TRBJ2-7, with TRBD2 identical over 8 bases. The length of the CDR3 is 15 residues. With V trimmed by 4 bases and J by 0 bases, 5 bases remained unmatched. Germline V gene sequence: CDR1 MDHEN, CDR2 SYDVKM. The CDR3, as DNA: TGTGCCAGCAGTTCCCCGGGAGGGGGCTCCTACGAGCAGTACGTC. Its translation is CASSSPGGGSYEQYV.

The V call is TRBV6-5, the J call TRBJ1-2, with unresolved D. Trimming stripped 8 bases from V and 4 bases from J, with 11 bases between. Germline V gene data show CDR1 as MNHEY and CDR2 as SVGAGI. The CDR3 length is 12 residues. CDR3 nucleotide sequence: TGTGCCAGCGGGGAGGGAGGCTATGGCTACACCTTC. It encodes CASGEGGYGYTF.

In the case of this clone: Other DNA sequences in the same sample also yield this CDR3. V and J are TRBV18 and TRBJ1-1, with 7 bases identical to TRBD1. Germline V gene lookup returns CDR1 KGHSH and CDR2 LQKENI. V shed 3 bases and J 0 bases; nucleotides not matched to a gene: 1. The CDR3 consists of 14 residues. The CDR3 nucleotides are TGTGCCAGCTCACCGGGACAGTTGAACACTGAAGCTTTCTTT. Protein: CASSPGQLNTEAFF.

The chain carries TRBV3-1 (or the pseudogene TRBV3-2) and TRBJ2-1; possible D gene TRBD1, 6 bases. V was trimmed by 0 bases and J by 8 bases, leaving 23 bases between them. Per the germline V gene, CDR1 is LGHDT and CDR2 is YNNKEL (reference sequence). The CDR3 consists of 18 residues. The DNA of the CDR3 is TGTGCCAGCAGCCAAGATCGATGGTTCACAGGGTCAATGGATGAGCAGTTCTTC. Translation: CASSQDRWFTGSMDEQFF.

The chain has TRBV28 and TRBJ1-6; TRBD1 agrees at 9 bases. The CDR3 extends over 16 amino acids. V gave up 7 bases and J gave up 4 bases; unmatched junction bases: 8. The germline V gene encodes CDR1 MDHEN and CDR2 SYDVKM. Here the CDR3 DNA reads TGTGCCAGCACCCGGACAGGGGCTTCTTATAATTCACCCCTCCACTTT. Translating it yields CASTRTGASYNSPLHF.

V is TRBV30 and J is TRBJ1-1; possible D gene TRBD1, 5 bases. V was shortened by 0 bases and J by 9 bases, with 14 bases between the two germline ends. Germline-derived CDR1 and CDR2 are GTSNPN and SVGIG (reference sequence). The CDR3 extends over 13 amino acids. CDR3 in DNA: TGTGCCTGGAGTGTACGTCGCACAGGTAAAGCTTTCTTT. As protein: CAWSVRRTGKAFF.

The CDR3 region is CASSSVVSGNIQYF. The CDR3 bases are TGTGCCAGCTCGTCGGTGGTCTCGGGGAACATTCAGTACTTC. The chain joins TRBV18 to TRBJ2-4; D is possibly TRBD2 (5 bases). CDR3 length: 14 amino acids. Germline V gene lookup returns CDR1 KGHSH and CDR2 LQKENI. V dropped 6 bases and J dropped 7 bases, with 16 bases sitting between them. Full variable domain (outside the CDR3, taken from reference TRBV18 and TRBJ2-4): NAGVMQNPRHLVRRRGQEARLRCSPMKGHSHVYWYRQLPEEGLKFMVYLQKENIIDESGMPKERFSAEFPKEGPSILRIQQVVRGDSAAYFCASSSVVSGNIQYFGAGTRLSVL.

The rearrangement links TRBV6-5 to TRBJ1-6; TRBD1 matches at 9 bases. This CDR3 has 16 amino acids. V lost 4 bases and J lost 7; bases outside the gene matches: 8. CDR1 and CDR2 (germline): MNHEY, SVGAGI. This chain's CDR3 is CASSSPDRGYNSPLHF. The CDR3 DNA reads as TGTGCCAGCAGTTCACCGGACAGGGGATACAATTCACCCCTCCACTTT.

The chain links TRBV9 to TRBJ2-3; the match to TRBD2 covers 11 bases. The CDR3 totals 16 residues. Germline CDR1 reads SGDLS; CDR2 reads YYNGEE. V lost 3 bases to trimming and J lost 4 bases; unmatched junction nucleotides: 7. The CDR3 bases are TGTGCCAGCAGCGCGCAACTAGCGGGGGAAGCAGATACGCAGTATTTT. This gives the protein CASSAQLAGEADTQYF.

As concerns this clone: The sample holds other DNA sequences that translate to the same CDR3. V and J are TRBV24-1 and TRBJ1-2; TRBD1 matches at 10 bases. V lost 3 bases to trimming and J lost 3 bases; unmatched junction nucleotides: 3. The CDR3 has 15 amino acids. Germline CDR1 KGHDR, CDR2 SFDVKD. CDR3 coding DNA: TGTGCCACCAGTGATCCCGGGACAGGGGACTATGGCTACACCTTC. Translation gives CATSDPGTGDYGYTF.

J is TRBJ2-1 and V is TRBV15; tentatively, D is TRBD1 (5 bases). CDR1 and CDR2 from the germline V gene are LNHNV and YYDKDF (reference sequence). V was clipped by 0 bases and J by 0 bases, with 6 bases between them. The CDR3 is made up of 15 amino acids. CDR3 protein: CATSRDDSSYNEQFF. CDR3 coding DNA: TGTGCCACCAGCAGAGATGACAGCTCCTACAATGAGCAGTTCTTC.

This chain uses TRBV12-5 with TRBJ1-5, with D tentatively TRBD1 (5 bases). The CDR3 is made up of 16 amino acids. Germline values: CDR1 LGHNT, CDR2 FRNRAP. Trimming stripped 0 bases from V and 12 bases from J, with 21 bases between. The CDR3 DNA sequence: TGTGCTAGTGGTTTGGTACTCGGGCAGGGCCGACTGCTCCAGCATTTT. Its translation: CASGLVLGQGRLLQHF. Full variable domain (outside the CDR3, taken from reference TRBV12-5 and TRBJ1-5): DARVTQTPRHKVTEMGQEVTMRCQPILGHNTVFWYRQTMMQGLELLAYFRNRAPLDDSGMPKDRFSAEMPDATLATLKIQPSEPRDSAVYFCASGLVLGQGRLLQHFGDGTRLSIL.

The V gene is TRBV27, the J gene TRBJ1-2, with D perhaps TRBD1 (5 bases). CDR1 is MNHEY and CDR2 is SMNVEV in the germline V gene (reference sequence). This CDR3 comprises 12 residues. Trimming removed 7 bases at V and 3 bases at J, with 9 bases between. CDR3 loop: CASKGVDYGYTF. The CDR3 region has the DNA TGTGCCAGCAAAGGGGTGGACTATGGCTACACCTTC.